This TCR beta chain was identified during a study of CD8+CD57+ T cells in acquired aplastic anemia. This clonotype was picked up a small number of times. Its target is unknown. CDR3 and TCR beta VDJ profiling relied on a genomic DNA template. In TCRdb, the reads were re-called with MiXCR into one record per CDR3 protein. Among hundreds of thousands of distinct CDR3 sequences listed, around 49% were seen once. This CDR3 is built from 14 residues. The germline gives CDR1 SGHDT, CDR2 YYEEEE. The V and J ends lost 3 bases and 1 base respectively, with 9 bases between them. Those patients picked for sequencing had displayed CD8+CD57+ cell expansion on flow cytometry. Every patient presented with severe acquired aplastic anemia. Notes on the study in general: Statistical testing detected no significant gap in CD8+ Simpson's diversity between patients and controls. Around 29 CD8+ CDR3 sequences were shared between patients and controls.

This rearrangement joins TRBV5-6 to TRBJ2-3; D not certain. The clonotype originates from a human donor with aplastic anemia. Sequences were obtained from sorted CD4+, CD8+, or CD8+CD57+ T cells (not recorded which) from PBMCs. Written as DNA, the CDR3 is TGTGCCAGCAGCTCACGGGTTGGCACAGATACGCAGTATTTT. Protein sequence: CASSSRVGTDTQYF. Based on the CDR3 plus reference TRBV5-6 and TRBJ2-3, the full variable domain is DAGVTQSPTHLIKTRGQQVTLRCSPKSGHDTVSWYQQALGQGPQFIFQYYEEEERQRGNFPDRFSGHQFPNYSSELNVNALLLGDSALYLCASSSRVGTDTQYFGPGTRLTVL.